One and the same sample provided the 14 T cell receptor beta chains below, sequenced in a study of shared clonotypes between healthy human individuals. Sequencing used immunoSEQ multiplex PCR; TCRdb keeps in-frame clones, though not all of them. The sample includes about 470,000 clones, more than 75% of them seen just once. The sequenced material came from PBMCs. All receptors come from a woman aged 35 to 49 in good health. Some clones in this sample may be carry-over from other donors' samples.

This clone was picked up a small number of times. The genes are TRBV18 and TRBJ2-7; 7 nucleotides agree with TRBD1. The CDR3 consists of 12 residues. Trimming at V came to 3 bases and at J to 6 bases, leaving 2 bases not matched to a gene. CDR1 and CDR2 (germline): KGHSH, LQKENI. The CDR3 sequence: CASSPTGAEQYF. CDR3 DNA sequence: TGTGCCAGCTCACCTACAGGGGCCGAGCAGTACTTC.

The J gene is TRBJ1-5, the V gene TRBV19, with D hard to call. V was pared by 5 bases and J by 4 bases, with 9 bases between. Germline V gene data show CDR1 as LNHDA and CDR2 as SQIVND (reference sequence). The CDR3 has 13 amino acids. This chain's CDR3 is CASSAPTNQPQHF. The CDR3 bases are TGTGCCAGTAGTGCCCCGACAAATCAGCCCCAGCATTTT.

The V and J genes are TRBV15 and TRBJ2-1; no clear D. CDR1 LNHNV and CDR2 YYDKDF come from the germline V gene (reference sequence). Trimming stripped 1 base from V and 7 bases from J, with 8 bases between. This CDR3 spans 13 amino acids. In nucleotides, the CDR3 is TGTGCCACCAGCAGAGGTTTTTTAAATGAGCAGTTCTTC. Its translation: CATSRGFLNEQFF.

This clone came up once. The chain couples TRBV7-2 to TRBJ2-1; D is possibly TRBD2 (5 bases). Germline V gene sequence: CDR1 SGHTA, CDR2 FQGNSA. V gave up 2 bases and J gave up 4 bases, with 18 bases separating them. This CDR3 comprises 17 residues. For the CDR3, the DNA is TGTGCCAGCAGCTTATATGCCTTAGAGCGGTCTTACAATGAGCAGTTCTTC. Its protein is CASSLYALERSYNEQFF.

This clone occurred a few times. The chain is built from TRBV7-9 and TRBJ1-1; 7 bases are shared with TRBD1. Trimming at V came to 5 bases and at J to 10 bases, leaving 22 bases not matched to a gene. This CDR3 has 17 amino acids. CDR1 and CDR2 from the germline V gene are SEHNR and FQNEAQ (reference sequence). CDR3 amino acids: CASSVPGQNDFGLGAFF. The DNA of the CDR3 is TGTGCCAGCAGCGTGCCGGGACAGAACGATTTCGGTTTAGGAGCTTTCTTT.

This rearrangement joins TRBV4-2 to TRBJ2-3; D gene unclear. There are 14 residues in the CDR3. CDR1 is LGHNA and CDR2 is YNFKEQ in the germline V gene. The V and J ends lost 3 bases and 2 bases respectively, with 9 bases between them. The CDR3 protein is CASSHPGPTDTQYF. In DNA form, the CDR3 reads TGTGCCAGCAGCCATCCGGGCCCCACAGATACGCAGTATTTT.

The chain recombines TRBV5-1 with TRBJ1-1; no clear D. Germline CDR1 is SGHRS and CDR2 is YFSETQ. Trimming shortened V by 0 bases and J by 0 bases, and 9 bases separated the two germline ends. This CDR3 contains 15 residues. The CDR3 region has the DNA TGCGCCAGCAGCTTGGGGGTAGGGATGAACACTGAAGCTTTCTTT. This codes for CASSLGVGMNTEAFF.

The table lists this clone with a count of one. The chain recombines TRBV30 with TRBJ2-7; TRBD2 aligns across 9 bases. Germline V gives CDR1 GTSNPN, CDR2 SVGIG (reference sequence). The length of the CDR3 is 17 residues. CDR3 sequence: CASLSSRAGGPAYEQYF. CDR3 sequence (DNA): TGTGCTAGCCTATCCTCCAGGGCGGGAGGGCCCGCTTACGAGCAGTACTTC.

The count of this clone is one. V gene TRBV7-6 combines with J gene TRBJ2-1; tentative D call: TRBD2 (5 bases). The CDR3 spans 14 residues. Deletions cut 0 bases from V and 9 bases from J, with 12 bases between. Germline lookup yields CDR1 SGHVS and CDR2 FNYEAQ. In DNA form, the CDR3 reads TGTGCCAGCAGCTTAGCGGGAGTAAAAAGTGAGCAGTTCTTC. Its translation: CASSLAGVKSEQFF. Full variable domain (outside the CDR3, taken from reference TRBV7-6 and TRBJ2-1): GAGVSQSPRYKVTKRGQDVALRCDPISGHVSLYWYRQALGQGPEFLTYFNYEAQQDKSGLPNDRFSAERPEGSISTLTIQRTEQRDSAMYRCASSLAGVKSEQFFGPGTRLTVL.

The V and J genes are TRBV28 and TRBJ2-6; 7 bases line up with TRBD2. CDR3 size: 17 residues. Trimming cost V 7 bases and J 0 bases; bases outside gene matches: 9. CDR1 and CDR2 (germline): MDHEN, SYDVKM. CDR3 DNA: TGTGCCAGCATCTCCCGGGGGGTACCCTCTGGGGCCAACGTCCTGACTTTC. It specifies CASISRGVPSGANVLTF.

The rearrangement uses TRBV5-4 and TRBJ2-7; perhaps TRBD2 as D (7 bases). In germline, CDR1 is SGHNT, CDR2 YYREEE (reference sequence). Trimming removed 4 bases at V and 2 bases at J, with 22 bases between. CDR3 length: 17 residues. CDR3 sequence (DNA): TGTGCCAGCAGCATACCGGGGGGCGCGAGCAGCCCCTACGAGCAGTACTTC. This translates into CASSIPGGASSPYEQYF.

The rearrangement links TRBV19 to TRBJ2-3; a possible D gene is TRBD2 (6 bases). Per the germline V gene, CDR1 is LNHDA and CDR2 is SQIVND (reference sequence). The CDR3 is 12 amino acids. The V end was cut by 2 bases, the J end by 13 bases, with 13 bases between. CDR3 amino acids: CASSISGGTEYF. Here the CDR3 DNA reads TGTGCCAGTAGTATATCTGGCGGGACGGAGTATTTT.

The chain links TRBV5-3 to TRBJ2-7; unclear D gene. TRBV5-3 is reported as an ORF; its role is uncertain. The CDR3 extends over 15 amino acids. Trimming left V 3 bases short and J 6 bases short, with 19 bases between. The CDR3: CARSCHSPSSVEQYF. As DNA, the CDR3 is TGTGCCAGAAGCTGTCACAGTCCGAGCAGTGTCGAGCAGTACTTC.

J is TRBJ2-7 and V is TRBV10-2; D perhaps matches TRBD1 (6 bases). Germline values: CDR1 WSHSY, CDR2 SAAADI. V lost 0 bases, J lost 0 bases, and 9 bases lay in between. The length of the CDR3 is 15 residues. The CDR3 here is CASSESAGASYEQYF. The DNA of the CDR3 is TGCGCCAGCAGTGAGTCGGCAGGGGCCTCCTACGAGCAGTACTTC.